This T cell receptor (beta chain) originates from a study of healthy donors' naive CD4 and CD8 T cells. V dropped 6 bases and J dropped 7 bases, with 19 bases sitting between them. Germline CDR1 reads MDHEN; CDR2 reads SYDVKM. This CDR3 region has 15 residues. Study-level results: Possible naive T cell homeostatic proliferation bias remained unaddressed.

Notes on this clonotype: The target antigen is unknown.

Each TCR library used around 0.5 ug of total RNA and a linear amplification protocol. MiXCR, run by TCRdb on the reads, gives a single entry per CDR3 protein. The sample holds 180,000 or so distinct CDR3 sequences; over 60% are singletons and the top ten take 2% to 2.5%. The sequence came from a pool of human donors in good health; the sample pools cells from several healthy donors. The V gene is TRBV28, the J gene TRBJ2-1; a possible D gene is TRBD1 (6 bases). Sequenced material: naive CD4+ and CD8+ T cells sorted from blood, pooled from several donors. CDR3 nucleotide sequence: TGTGCCAGCAGCCAAAGCCAGGGGTTTTCTAATGAGCAGTTCTTC. It yields the protein CASSQSQGFSNEQFF.